This TCR beta chain was found in a study of blood T cell repertoires in COVID-19. Study summary: COVID-19 samples, acute and convalescent, were from the United States, Italy and Spain. T cells, B-cell-depleted T cells, or PBMCs supplied cDNA or gDNA.

Germline V gene data show CDR1 as SGHVS and CDR2 as FQNEAQ. Trimming removed 3 bases at V and 10 bases at J, with 22 bases between. There are 17 residues in the CDR3. Seattle's cohort entered during active infection and was followed longitudinally. As handled by the study authors: Amplifying reference gene primers gave estimates of nucleated cell counts. TCRdb keeps only in-frame clones here, not all; method: immunoSEQ multiplex PCR. V and J calls plus clone size are reproduced from that table; the DNA served to infer D and trimming. The sample consists of over 250,000 clones, approximately 88% of them appearing once.

V usage is TRBV7-8 and J usage is TRBJ1-6, with D unclear. The TCR sequence derives from a human donor with COVID-19, enrolled during active disease. The donor label of this sample is uncertain. The sample was peripheral blood. CDR3 sequence (DNA): TGTGCCAGCAGCTTCCCGGCGGTCTCCTGGGAGGGCTCACCCCTCCACTTT. It is translated as CASSFPAVSWEGSPLHF.